Listed below are T cell receptor beta chains from one sample, sequenced in a study of blood T cell repertoires in COVID-19. Using immunoSEQ multiplex PCR, the repertoire was profiled, and TCRdb retains in-frame clones only, with some absent. The sample includes some 250,000 clones, around 86% of them seen just once. Sequencing was performed on peripheral blood. These receptors were taken from a woman in her twenties or thirties who had recovered from COVID-19. Both conserved end residues are trimmed from each CDR3.

v_call	cdr3_aa
TRBV29-1	SVEAPRGDLY
TRBV19	ASTEGVGQGSYEQY
TRBV10-2	ASSERGTFGYT
TRBV6-5	ATTPYRSSYEQY
TRBV4-2	ASSQEGVGPYT
TRBV29-1	SVARRDSRGEQY
TRBV5-1	ASSGGTSGEETQY
TRBV5-5	ASSLVGGAGVNSPLH
TRBV19	ASSHIGESNNSPLH
TRBV2	ASQGGYGYT
TRBV4-1	ASGDRGEKLF
TRBV10-2	ASSRPSDRNEQF
TRBV19	ASSSAQGSYEQY
TRBV9	ASSGTPFPSGNTIY
TRBV2	ASSELQGAGELF
TRBV6-5	ASSLTPRNTGELF
TRBV12-2	ASRINRGTTYEQY
TRBV4-2	ASSQDLGGGGSYNEQF
TRBV4-2	ASSQENSISQGNTEAF
TRBV14	ASSQTVNTEAF
TRBV3-1/TRBV3-2	ASSLGRGPQQAYQETQY
TRBV10-3	AISTTQGGETQY
TRBV7-2	ASSPLAEDNEQF
TRBV5-1	ASSLGSEGDYGYT
TRBV5-5	ASSLVLRGSSYNEQF
TRBV7-2	ASSFTSGVWETQY
TRBV4-1	ASSQDGATGLGTEAF
TRBV19	ASHQGAYNSPLH
TRBV5-5	ATTTRLSYNEQF
TRBV5-6	ASSLVQGHTSNYGYT
TRBV9	ASSPSRGSGGASDTQY
TRBV6-2/TRBV6-3	ASSYPGQVLYNEQF
TRBV3-1/TRBV3-2	ASSPTGGLGELF
TRBV4-3	ASSQVGGGEKLF
TRBV4-1	ASSQFVTSTDTQY
TRBV19	ASSSGISGIDEQY
TRBV19	ASSGTGFHEQY
TRBV27	ASSLWPGSDYGYT
TRBV6-4	ASSESSGERNNEQF
TRBV5-4	ASSFFRAGELF
TRBV21-1	ASSRGFTSYEQY